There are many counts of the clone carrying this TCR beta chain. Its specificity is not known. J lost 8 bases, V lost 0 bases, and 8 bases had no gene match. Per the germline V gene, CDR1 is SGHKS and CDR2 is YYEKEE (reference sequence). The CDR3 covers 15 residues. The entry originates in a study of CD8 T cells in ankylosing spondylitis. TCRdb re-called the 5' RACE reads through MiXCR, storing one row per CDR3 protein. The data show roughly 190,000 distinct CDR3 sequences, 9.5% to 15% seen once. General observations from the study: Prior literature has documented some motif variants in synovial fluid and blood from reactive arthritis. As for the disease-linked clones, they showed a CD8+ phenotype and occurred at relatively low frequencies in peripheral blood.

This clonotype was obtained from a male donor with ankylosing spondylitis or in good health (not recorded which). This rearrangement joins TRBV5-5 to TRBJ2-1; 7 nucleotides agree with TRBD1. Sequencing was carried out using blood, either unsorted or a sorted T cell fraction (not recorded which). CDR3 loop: CASSLGQGGVDEQFF. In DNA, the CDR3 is TGTGCCAGCAGCTTGGGACAGGGCGGTGTCGATGAGCAGTTCTTC.